Following are 25 T cell receptor beta chains from one sample sequenced in a study of graft-versus-host responses after intestinal transplantation. TCRdb's copy holds only in-frame clones and misses some; the assay was immunoSEQ multiplex PCR. Of around 10,000 clones in the sample, roughly a third are singletons; the top ten hold over 1.5%. The input for sequencing was alloreactive CD4+ T cells from a mixed lymphocyte reaction culture, taken before transplantation. As for subset: CFSE-low proliferating T cells sorted from roughly six-day pre-transplant mixed lymphocyte reaction (GvH or HvG direction). These receptors originate from a human patient who was an organ donor for intestinal transplantation.

Relative to its sample, this clone is medium-sized (0.01 to 0.1%). The J gene is TRBJ1-1, the V gene TRBV19; TRBD1 might be the D (6 bases). The germline V and J ends were trimmed by 5 bases and 6 bases, with 10 bases remaining between them. The CDR3 runs 12 residues. Germline lookup yields CDR1 LNHDA and CDR2 SQIVND (reference sequence). The CDR3 DNA reads TGTGCCAGTAGTTTTAGACAGGCTGAAGCTTTCTTT. Translating it yields CASSFRQAEAFF.

The chain has TRBV9 and TRBJ1-6; D unclear. CDR1 and CDR2 from the germline V gene are SGDLS and YYNGEE. The germline V and J ends were trimmed by 0 bases and 0 bases, with 16 bases remaining between them. There are 19 residues in the CDR3. The CDR3 DNA is TGTGCCAGCAGCGTAGCTGCGGGGTATGGAAACTCCTATAATTCACCCCTCCACTTT. Amino acid sequence: CASSVAAGYGNSYNSPLHF.

The chain joins TRBV10-3 to TRBJ2-1; 13 nucleotides align to TRBD2. This CDR3 spans 14 amino acids. CDR1 and CDR2 (germline): ENHRY, SYGVKD. J gave up 12 bases and V 5 bases, and 7 bases lay outside the gene matches. The CDR3 DNA sequence: TGTGCCATCAGTTCCGGGACTAGCGGGACGATGCAGTTCTTC. This codes for CAISSGTSGTMQFF.

In its sample, this clone is medium-sized. The V and J genes are TRBV4-3 and TRBJ1-3, with TRBD1 identical over 9 bases. V dropped 2 bases and J dropped 4; count of bases not matched to a gene: 3. The CDR3 spans 15 residues. CDR1 is LGHNA and CDR2 is YSLEER in the germline V gene. CDR3 residues: CASSQIQGAGNTIYF. The CDR3, as DNA: TGCGCCAGCAGCCAAATACAGGGGGCCGGAAACACCATATATTTT.

This rearrangement joins TRBV4-1 to TRBJ2-7; a weak D match, TRBD1 (5 bases). CDR3 length: 13 residues. Trimming removed 3 bases from V and 7 bases from J, with 13 bases in between. In germline, CDR1 is MGHRA, CDR2 YSYEKL. The CDR3 spells CASSHLTDKEQYF. CDR3 coding DNA: TGCGCCAGCAGCCATTTGACAGACAAAGAGCAGTACTTC.

The gene calls are TRBV4-2 and TRBJ2-5; D may be TRBD1 (5 bases). TRBJ2-7 matches the DNA end more closely, so the J call is doubtful. This CDR3 contains 15 residues. Germline V CDR1 and CDR2: LGHNA, YNFKEQ. The CDR3 coding sequence is TGTGCCAGCAGCCCACGATTAGGGGCATTCTACGAGCAGTACTTC. The encoded protein is CASSPRLGAFYEQYF.

The J gene is TRBJ2-7, the V gene TRBV11-2, with a tentative D call TRBD1 (6 bases). Deletions cut 2 bases from V and 2 bases from J, with 16 bases between. Per the germline V gene, CDR1 is SGHAT and CDR2 is FQNNGV. The CDR3 has 16 residues. The CDR3 here is CASSLTDSPPTYEQYF. In nucleotides, the CDR3 is TGTGCCAGCAGCTTAACGGACAGTCCGCCTACCTACGAGCAGTACTTC. Drawing the rest from reference TRBV11-2 and TRBJ2-7, the complete variable domain is EAGVAQSPRYKIIEKRQSVAFWCNPISGHATLYWYQQILGQGPKLLIQFQNNGVVDDSQLPKDRFSAERLKGVDSTLKIQPAKLEDSAVYLCASSLTDSPPTYEQYFGPGTRLTVT.

The chain carries TRBV4-2 and TRBJ1-3; the D is unclear. The V gene lost 0 bases and the J gene lost 0 bases, with 9 bases spanning the gap. CDR3 length equals 16 residues. From germline, CDR1 is LGHNA and CDR2 YNFKEQ. CDR3 in DNA: TGTGCCAGCAGCCAAGACTATCCATCCTCTGGAAACACCATATATTTT. Protein: CASSQDYPSSGNTIYF.

J is TRBJ1-5 and V is TRBV10-2; TRBD1 aligns across 8 bases. This CDR3 contains 14 residues. Germline V gives CDR1 WSHSY, CDR2 SAAADI. Unmatched junction bases numbered 7, after V lost 5 bases and J lost 7 bases. The CDR3, as DNA: TGCGCCAGCAGTCGTGGACAGGGTTGGCAGCCCCAGCATTTT. It is translated as CASSRGQGWQPQHF.

In its sample, this clone was seen a few times. This chain connects TRBV6-4 to TRBJ2-2; the match to TRBD2 covers 8 bases. The CDR3 runs 18 residues. The germline V gene has CDR1 MRHNA and CDR2 SNTAGT. Trimming removed 7 bases from V and 6 bases from J; junction bases left unmatched: 19. The CDR3 nucleotides are TGTGCCAGCACCGCCCAGAGGAGCGGGGGTGCCCGGGCCGGGGAGCTGTTTTTT. This encodes CASTAQRSGGARAGELFF.

The chain couples TRBV11-2 to TRBJ2-7, with D tentatively TRBD1 (5 bases). Germline assignment: CDR1 SGHAT and CDR2 FQNNGV. With 0 bases removed from V and 3 bases from J, the gap between germline ends came to 12 bases. This CDR3 is 15 amino acids long. The CDR3 DNA reads as TGTGCCAGCAGCTTAGATCCGTACAGGCTCTACGAGCAGTACTTC. The encoded protein is CASSLDPYRLYEQYF.

This clone is medium-sized. The V and J genes are TRBV4-1 and TRBJ1-2; D gene uncertain. This CDR3 has 13 amino acids. Deletions cut 5 bases from V and 4 bases from J, with 11 bases between. Germline V lookup: CDR1 MGHRA, CDR2 YSYEKL. The CDR3 coding sequence is TGCGCCAGCAGCTCCCCTGACTTCTATGGCTACACCTTC. As protein: CASSSPDFYGYTF.

This chain connects TRBV4-1 to TRBJ1-5; D perhaps matches TRBD1 (6 bases). Germline lookup yields CDR1 MGHRA and CDR2 YSYEKL. The V and J ends lost 1 base and 4 bases respectively, with 17 bases between them. CDR3 length: 17 residues. DNA of the CDR3: TGCGCCAGCAGCCAAGCAGGAGGCAGGGGTACTAATCAGCCCCAGCATTTT. It codes for CASSQAGGRGTNQPQHF.

The V gene is TRBV19, the J gene TRBJ1-1; D might be TRBD1 (6 bases). V was shortened by 5 bases and J by 3 bases, with 22 bases between the two germline ends. From germline, CDR1 is LNHDA and CDR2 SQIVND (reference sequence). This CDR3 has 17 amino acids. CDR3 in DNA: TGTGCCAGTAGTCTTTCCCGGGGGGCGGAGGACTACACTGAAGCTTTCTTT. It translates to CASSLSRGAEDYTEAFF.

This clone was counted between two and nine times. J is TRBJ1-1 and V is TRBV2; 9 bases align to TRBD1. This CDR3 contains 14 residues. Trimming took 6 bases from V and 3 from J; bases not matched to a gene: 5. Germline V lookup: CDR1 SNHLY, CDR2 FYNNEI. CDR3 sequence: CASSVTGGYTEAFF. The CDR3 DNA reads as TGTGCCAGCAGCGTAACAGGGGGCTACACTGAAGCTTTCTTT.

This clone was recorded a few times. The V call is TRBV29-1, the J call TRBJ2-3; 12 bases are shared with TRBD2. V lost 5 bases and J lost 6; bases outside the gene matches: 9. The germline V gene has CDR1 SQVTM and CDR2 ANQGSEA. CDR3 size: 15 residues. CDR3 amino acids: CSVPPSGGAIDTQYF. CDR3 in DNA: TGCAGCGTTCCTCCTAGCGGGGGGGCCATCGATACGCAGTATTTT.

This clone is termed medium-sized (0.01 to 0.1%). The rearrangement uses TRBV4-2 and TRBJ1-4; 7 bases map to TRBD1. J lost 4 bases, V lost 0 bases, and 11 bases had no gene match. There are 18 residues in the CDR3. The V gene's germline CDR1 is LGHNA and CDR2 YNFKEQ. The CDR3 loop reads CASSQDNRGNWVNEKLFF. The CDR3 coding sequence is TGTGCCAGCAGCCAAGATAACAGGGGAAATTGGGTTAATGAAAAACTGTTTTTT.

The chain couples TRBV2 to TRBJ2-4; 9 bases are shared with TRBD2. The germline V gene encodes CDR1 SNHLY and CDR2 FYNNEI. Germline trimming cut 2 bases from V and 5 bases from J; bases unmatched to any gene: 7. CDR3 size: 16 residues. The CDR3 here is CASSEIWGLAENIQYF. For the CDR3, the DNA is TGTGCCAGCAGTGAAATATGGGGACTAGCTGAAAACATTCAGTACTTC.

In nucleotides, the CDR3 is TGTGCCAGCAGCTTGGGACAGAAATCCTACGAGCAGTACTTC. Translated, it gives CASSLGQKSYEQYF. This sequence joins TRBV7-2 and TRBJ2-7; 7 bases agree with TRBD1. Germline values: CDR1 SGHTA, CDR2 FQGNSA. Trimming cost V 3 bases and J 1 base; bases outside gene matches: 3. CDR3 size: 14 residues.

V gene TRBV7-9 combines with J gene TRBJ1-1; 12 nucleotides agree with TRBD1. Looked up from germline, CDR1 is SEHNR and CDR2 is FQNEAQ (reference sequence). J lost 7 bases, V lost 5 bases, and 11 bases had no gene match. The CDR3 totals 16 residues. CDR3 bases: TGTGCCAGCAGCCTCGGGACAGGGGGCGTTTTCAGTGAAGCTTTCTTT. The encoded protein is CASSLGTGGVFSEAFF.

This chain links TRBV27 with TRBJ2-7, with D perhaps TRBD1 (6 bases). The germline V and J ends were trimmed by 0 bases and 0 bases, with 15 bases remaining between them. The CDR3 sequence is 17 residues long. CDR1 MNHEY and CDR2 SMNVEV come from the germline V gene (reference sequence). The CDR3 DNA sequence: TGTGCCAGCAGTTTATCGTCGGGACACCGCTCCTCCTACGAGCAGTACTTC. Encoded protein: CASSLSSGHRSSYEQYF.

This clone has just a few counts. The chain has TRBV4-2 and TRBJ2-3, with 9 bases aligning to TRBD1. Germline V gene lookup returns CDR1 LGHNA and CDR2 YNFKEQ. V was pared by 4 bases and J by 0 bases, with 8 bases of the junction left unmatched. This CDR3 is built from 17 residues. The CDR3 loop reads CASSPSRDRVSTDTQYF. The DNA of the CDR3 is TGTGCCAGCAGCCCGTCCCGGGACAGGGTTAGCACAGATACGCAGTATTTT.

The chain employs TRBV6-4 and TRBJ2-2; 8 nucleotides match TRBD2. The germline V gene has CDR1 MRHNA and CDR2 SNTAGT. The CDR3 has 14 residues. Trimming removed 8 bases from V and 1 base from J; junction bases left unmatched: 3. The CDR3 nucleotides read TGTGCCAGCTTGAGCGGGGGGAACACCGGGGAGCTGTTTTTT. It specifies CASLSGGNTGELFF.

This clone came up a few times. V usage is TRBV7-6 and J usage is TRBJ2-3; TRBD2 aligns across 13 bases. With V trimmed by 2 bases and J by 4 bases, 12 bases remained unmatched. Germline CDR1 SGHVS, CDR2 FNYEAQ. CDR3 length equals 19 residues. In nucleotides, the CDR3 is TGTGCCAGCAGCTTAAGGCCCTTTGGGACTAGCGGGGTTTCAGATACGCAGTATTTT. Translation gives CASSLRPFGTSGVSDTQYF.

In this sample, this clone turned up a few times. The chain employs TRBV5-1 and TRBJ1-5; 9 bases map to TRBD1. The CDR3 runs to 17 residues. Germline values: CDR1 SGHRS, CDR2 YFSETQ. The V segment lost 0 bases and the J segment 0 bases; nucleotides outside the gene matches: 4. The CDR3 DNA sequence: TGCGCCAGCAGCTTGGGGACAGGGGATTTTAGCAATCAGCCCCAGCATTTT. Its protein is CASSLGTGDFSNQPQHF.